Below are 4 T cell receptor beta chains sequenced from a single sample in a study of T-cell reconstitution after alpha-beta-depleted transplantation in children. For TCRbeta, the library was prepared with unique molecular identifiers. TCRdb fed the PCR reads into MiXCR, producing one record per CDR3 protein. The sample has approximately 31,000 distinct CDR3 sequences; 6.4% are singletons. The antigens these receptors bind are not known. Points from the study as a whole: Approximately two months post-transplant, alpha-beta T cells reportedly originated from several hundred expanded graft clones.

Sequenced here: peripheral blood, sampled 60 days after TCRalphabeta/CD19-depleted stem cell transplant. These TCRs come from a child less than two years old who had a stem cell transplant for acute myeloid leukemia, so the T cells may come from the graft donor.

The sample holds many counts of this clonotype. The V call is TRBV20-1, the J call TRBJ2-7; tentatively, D is TRBD1 (6 bases). V lost 1 base, J lost 4 bases, and 17 bases lay in between. Germline CDR1 is DFQATT and CDR2 is SNEGSKA (reference sequence). The CDR3 is 15 residues long. This CDR3 is CSARGLEGVWYEQYF. CDR3 sequence (DNA): TGCAGTGCTAGAGGATTAGAGGGGGTTTGGTACGAGCAGTACTTC.

A few counts support this clonotype. The V gene is TRBV5-5, the J gene TRBJ2-5; 8 bases fit TRBD2. The CDR3 has 16 amino acids. The V segment lost 0 bases and the J segment 5 bases; nucleotides outside the gene matches: 9. CDR1 SGHKS and CDR2 YYEKEE come from the germline V gene (reference sequence). This chain's CDR3 is CASSLGTSPVVETQYF. The CDR3, as DNA: TGTGCCAGCAGCTTGGGGACTAGCCCTGTCGTGGAGACCCAGTACTTC. Variable domain in full (rest from reference TRBV5-5 and TRBJ2-5): DAGVTQSPTHLIKTRGQQVTLRCSPISGHKSVSWYQQVLGQGPQFIFQYYEKEERGRGNFPDRFSARQFPNYSSELNVNALLLGDSALYLCASSLGTSPVVETQYFGPGTRLLVL.

At least ten counts were recorded for this clonotype. The chain links TRBV18 to TRBJ2-3, with 9 bases identical to TRBD1. There are 15 residues in the CDR3. The junction had 2 bases not matched to a gene; V was cut back by 1 base and J by 3 bases. CDR1 and CDR2 from the germline V gene are KGHSH and LQKENI. The DNA of the CDR3 is TGTGCCAGCTCACCACGGGGACAGGGTACAGATACGCAGTATTTT. Protein: CASSPRGQGTDTQYF.

This clonotype was seen a handful of times. The V and J genes are TRBV30 and TRBJ2-2, with 7 positions matching TRBD1. J was trimmed by 6 bases and V by 3 bases; bases with no gene match: 1. Germline V gene data show CDR1 as GTSNPN and CDR2 as SVGIG (reference sequence). This CDR3 has 12 residues. In DNA, the CDR3 is TGTGCCTGGAGACAGGGGTCCGGGGAGCTGTTTTTT. Translating it yields CAWRQGSGELFF.